This TCR beta chain was found in a study of blood T cell repertoires in COVID-19. Study-wide background: Nucleic acid was either cDNA or gDNA, and it came from T cells, B-cell-depleted T cells, or PBMCs.

TCRdb's table, derived via immunoSEQ multiplex PCR, lists solely in-frame clones and lacks some. This table has about 38,000 clones, around four fifths appearing once. This CDR3 contains 11 residues. V lost 1 base and J lost 7, with 8 bases in between. In germline, CDR1 is DFQATT, CDR2 SNEGSKA (reference sequence). This TCR was recovered from a man aged 55 to 70 with COVID-19, enrolled during active disease. This sequence joins TRBV20-1 and TRBJ2-7; tentative D call: TRBD2 (5 bases). Material for sequencing was peripheral blood. DNA for the CDR3: TGCAGTGCTAGAGCGGGCGGGGAGCAGTACTTC. This codes for CSARAGGEQYF.